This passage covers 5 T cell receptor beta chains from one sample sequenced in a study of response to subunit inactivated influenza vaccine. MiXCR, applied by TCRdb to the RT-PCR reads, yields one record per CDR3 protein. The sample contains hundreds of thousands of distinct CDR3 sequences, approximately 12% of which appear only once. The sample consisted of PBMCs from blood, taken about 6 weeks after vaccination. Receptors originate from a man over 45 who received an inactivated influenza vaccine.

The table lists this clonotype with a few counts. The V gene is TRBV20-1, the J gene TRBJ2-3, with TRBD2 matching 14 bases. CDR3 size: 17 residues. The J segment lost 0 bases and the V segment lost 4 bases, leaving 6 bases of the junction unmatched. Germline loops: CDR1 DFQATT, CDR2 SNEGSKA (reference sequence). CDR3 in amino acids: CSATGTSGGFSTDTQYF. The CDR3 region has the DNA TGCAGTGCTACCGGGACTAGCGGGGGATTTAGCACAGATACGCAGTATTTT.

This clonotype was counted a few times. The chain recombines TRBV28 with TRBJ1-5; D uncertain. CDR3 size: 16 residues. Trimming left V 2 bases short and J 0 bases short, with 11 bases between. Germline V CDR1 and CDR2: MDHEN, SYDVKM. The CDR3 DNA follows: TGTGCCAGCAGTTTAGAATCCCCGTATAGCAATCAGCCCCAGCATTTT. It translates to CASSLESPYSNQPQHF.

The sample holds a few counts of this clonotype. CDR3 amino acids: CSAVRTSGRNEQFF. In DNA form, the CDR3 reads TGCAGTGCTGTCCGGACTAGCGGGAGGAATGAGCAGTTCTTC. The chain joins TRBV20-1 to TRBJ2-1, with 14 bases that match TRBD2. CDR3 length equals 14 residues. The junction had 4 bases not matched to a gene; V was cut back by 5 bases and J by 7 bases. CDR1 DFQATT and CDR2 SNEGSKA come from the germline V gene (reference sequence).

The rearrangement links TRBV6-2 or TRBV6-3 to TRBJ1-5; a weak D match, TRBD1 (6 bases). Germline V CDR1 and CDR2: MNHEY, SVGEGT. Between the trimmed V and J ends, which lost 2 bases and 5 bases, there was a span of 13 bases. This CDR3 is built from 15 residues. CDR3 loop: CASSYRGKTHQPQHF. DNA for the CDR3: TGTGCCAGCAGTTACAGGGGGAAGACCCATCAGCCCCAGCATTTT.

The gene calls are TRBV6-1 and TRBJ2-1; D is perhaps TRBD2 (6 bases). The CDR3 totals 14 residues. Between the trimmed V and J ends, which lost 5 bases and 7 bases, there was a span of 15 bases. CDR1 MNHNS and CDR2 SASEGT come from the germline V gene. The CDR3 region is CASSPRGILNEQFF. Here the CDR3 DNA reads TGTGCCAGCAGTCCCCGCGGGATTTTAAATGAGCAGTTCTTC.